A selection of T cell receptor beta chains follows, all from one sample in a study of T cells in Graves' hyperthyroidism and ophthalmopathy. Each CDR3 protein gets one entry after TCRdb re-called the multiplex PCR reads with MiXCR. This table holds about 840,000 distinct CDR3 sequences, around 38% found once. Input material: blood. The receptors originated from a man between 18 and 35 years old with Graves' hyperthyroidism. Each CDR3 is given with its conserved first and last residue. D genes are given only for firm matches. Size is omitted from some rows. Given values are once, few, many or a class for expanded clones.

cdr3_nt | cdr3_aa | cdr3_length | j_call | d_call | clone_size | v_call
TGTGCCCGCAGTTACCCCGCGAACACTGAAGCTTTCTTT | CARSYPANTEAFF | 13 | TRBJ1-1 | NA | NA | TRBV6-2/TRBV6-3
TGCGCCAGCAGCCAAGATCCCGCGACAGCCGATGAAGCTTTCTTT | CASSQDPATADEAFF | 15 | TRBJ1-1 | NA | NA | TRBV4-3
TGCAGCGTTCTAGGGGGCCCCACTGAAGCTTTCTTT | CSVLGGPTEAFF | 12 | TRBJ1-1 | TRBD1 | NA | TRBV29-1
TGCGCCAGCAGGCGACAGGCCCAACGCTATGGCTACACCTTC | CASRRQAQRYGYTF | 14 | TRBJ1-2 | NA | few | TRBV4-1
TGCAGTGCTACGAGGGGGCTAGCTGCCCTCTACGAGCAGTACTTC | CSATRGLAALYEQYF | 15 | TRBJ2-7 | TRBD1 | NA | TRBV20-1
TGTGCCAGCAGCGTAGGGTGGACGGCGAGCTCCTACGAGCAGTACTTC | CASSVGWTASSYEQYF | 16 | TRBJ2-7 | NA | many | TRBV9
TGTGCCAGCAGTGAATCGGGGGTCGGGGCCAACGTCCTGACTTTC | CASSESGVGANVLTF | 15 | TRBJ2-6 | NA | NA | TRBV2
TGTGCCAGTAGTATAAGTTTGAGGGGCCATCAGCCCCAGCATTTT | CASSISLRGHQPQHF | 15 | TRBJ1-5 | NA | NA | TRBV19
TGTGCCAGCACCTCACCGGGACAGACCCAGCATTTT | CASTSPGQTQHF | 12 | TRBJ1-5 | TRBD1 | NA | TRBV7-9
TGCAGTGCTAGAGACCCGGGACGGACTGAAAAACTGTTTTTT | CSARDPGRTEKLFF | 14 | TRBJ1-4 | NA | many | TRBV20-1
TGCAGCCTAGGACAGACCGGGGAGCTGTTTTTT | CSLGQTGELFF | 11 | TRBJ2-2 | NA | NA | TRBV20-1
TGTGCCAGCGACGGGACAGCGAACACCGGGGAGCTGTTTTTT | CASDGTANTGELFF | 14 | TRBJ2-2 | TRBD1 | many | TRBV2
TGTGCCAGCAGTGAAGCCGGGTGGCAGTACTCGGCCTACGAGCAGTACTTC | CASSEAGWQYSAYEQYF | 17 | TRBJ2-7 | NA | NA | TRBV25-1
TGTGCCAGCAGTTCGGTAGGGGAGCTGTTTTTT | CASSSVGELFF | 11 | TRBJ2-2 | NA | many | TRBV12-3/TRBV12-4
TGTGCCACCGGGACAGGGAACCAACAGCCCCAGCATTTT | CATGTGNQQPQHF | 13 | TRBJ1-5 | TRBD1 | NA | TRBV10-3
TGCGCCAGCAGCTTGCGCCGGGACATGCACTACGAGCAGTACTTC | CASSLRRDMHYEQYF | 15 | TRBJ2-7 | NA | NA | TRBV7-9
TGTGCCAGTAGTATCGGGGCTTTCTTT | CASSIGAFF | 9 | TRBJ1-1 | NA | NA | TRBV19
TGCAGTGTAACCTCACCGAACACTGAAGCTTTCTTT | CSVTSPNTEAFF | 12 | TRBJ1-1 | NA | many | TRBV20-1
TGTGCCAGTAGTATAGATCGCAGGGCGAGCTACGAGCAGTACTTC | CASSIDRRASYEQYF | 15 | TRBJ2-7 | NA | many | TRBV19
TGTGCCATCAGTGAGTCAGGAGGGTTCGACGCTAACTATGGCTACACCTTC | CAISESGGFDANYGYTF | 17 | TRBJ1-2 | NA | NA | TRBV10-3
TGTGCCAGCAGTGTAGAGGACGGCGAAGCTTTCTTT | CASSVEDGEAFF | 12 | TRBJ1-1 | NA | many | TRBV2
TGCAGCGTAGGGCAGGGACCTCAGCCCCAGCATTTT | CSVGQGPQPQHF | 12 | TRBJ1-5 | NA | NA | TRBV29-1
TGTGCCAGCGCTGTGAGTAACACTGAAGCTTTCTTT | CASAVSNTEAFF | 12 | TRBJ1-1 | NA | NA | TRBV7-9
TGTGCCACCAGCAGAGATAACAGCCGAAGCACTGAAGCTTTCTTT | CATSRDNSRSTEAFF | 15 | TRBJ1-1 | NA | many | TRBV15
TGTGCCAGCAGCCAAGAGTACAGGGGGCGCGTTCAGCCCCAGCATTTT | CASSQEYRGRVQPQHF | 16 | TRBJ1-5 | TRBD1 | NA | TRBV3-1
TGCAGTGCTGCACAGGGCTCCGGGGAGCTGTTTTTT | CSAAQGSGELFF | 12 | TRBJ2-2 | NA | NA | TRBV20-1
TGCAGCGTTGAAGATCATGAAGGGGCATACACCATATATTTT | CSVEDHEGAYTIYF | 14 | TRBJ1-3 | NA | many | TRBV29-1
TGTGCCAGCAGCATTGACGGGGGCGATTTCTACGAGCAGTACTTC | CASSIDGGDFYEQYF | 15 | TRBJ2-7 | NA | NA | TRBV7-9
TGTGCCAGCAGTGAATCGGGACCCGCGAACTATGGCTACACCTTC | CASSESGPANYGYTF | 15 | TRBJ1-2 | NA | NA | TRBV25-1
TGTGCCAGCAGCTCTCCGGGACGGCTTTCTGGGGCCAACGTCCTGACTTTC | CASSSPGRLSGANVLTF | 17 | TRBJ2-6 | NA | many | TRBV9
TGCAGTGCTAGAGATTCAACAAAATTCTACGAGCAGTACTTC | CSARDSTKFYEQYF | 14 | TRBJ2-7 | NA | NA | TRBV20-1
TGTGCCAGCAGTCAGGGGGCGCTTACCTACGAGCAGTACTTC | CASSQGALTYEQYF | 14 | TRBJ2-7 | TRBD1 | many | TRBV9
TGTGCCAGCAGTGACGGTGGGGTTCAGCCCCAGCATTTT | CASSDGGVQPQHF | 13 | TRBJ1-5 | NA | NA | TRBV7-9
TGCAGTGTTCGGACAGGGAGACCTGAAGCTTTCTTT | CSVRTGRPEAFF | 12 | TRBJ1-1 | TRBD1 | NA | TRBV20-1
TGTGCCAGCAGTTTCGGGGGTAGAGTGTACGAGCAGTACTTC | CASSFGGRVYEQYF | 14 | TRBJ2-7 | NA | NA | TRBV12-3/TRBV12-4
TGTGCCAGCAGCCCGTGGGACGGGAACACTGAAGCTTTCTTT | CASSPWDGNTEAFF | 14 | TRBJ1-1 | NA | many | TRBV7-4
TGCGCCAGCAGCCATGTGGAGGGGAATTCACCCCTCCACTTT | CASSHVEGNSPLHF | 14 | TRBJ1-6 | NA | NA | TRBV4-3
TGCAGCGTCTTGATAGCTTCGACCGGGACTAGCAGTTACGAGCAGTACTTC | CSVLIASTGTSSYEQYF | 17 | TRBJ2-7 | TRBD2 | many | TRBV29-1
TGTGCCAGTAGAAGGGACAGCAATAATTCACCCCTCCACTTT | CASRRDSNNSPLHF | 14 | TRBJ1-6 | TRBD1 | many | TRBV19
TGCAGTGCTAGAGAGGCTAGCGGGGGAATCTACGAGCAGTACTTC | CSAREASGGIYEQYF | 15 | TRBJ2-7 | TRBD2 | once | TRBV20-1
TGTGCCAGCAGCTTAGAATATCAGGGGAATGGAGCTTTCTTT | CASSLEYQGNGAFF | 14 | TRBJ1-1 | NA | few | TRBV7-9
TGTGCCAGCAGATACGGACAGCTCCTCAACTATGGCTACACCTTC | CASRYGQLLNYGYTF | 15 | TRBJ1-2 | NA | few | TRBV5-6
TGTGCCAGCAGTGAGGCTGGGGGGCCTGGGGGAAACACCATATATTTT | CASSEAGGPGGNTIYF | 16 | TRBJ1-3 | NA | NA | TRBV25-1
TGTGCCAGTAGCTTGGGACAGGGAGGATTTAGCAATCAGCCCCAGCATTTT | CASSLGQGGFSNQPQHF | 17 | TRBJ1-5 | TRBD1 | NA | TRBV19
TGCAGTGCTAGAGGGGACAGCGACTACGAGCAGTACTTC | CSARGDSDYEQYF | 13 | TRBJ2-7 | TRBD1 | many | TRBV20-1
TGTGCCAGCAGTTACCACGGACAGGGGTCGATCTACGAGCAGTACTTC | CASSYHGQGSIYEQYF | 16 | TRBJ2-7 | TRBD1 | many | TRBV7-8
TGTGCCACGACTAGCGTAAACTCCTACGAGCAGTACTTC | CATTSVNSYEQYF | 13 | TRBJ2-7 | TRBD2 | few | TRBV6-5
TGTGCCAGCAGCGTAGATATGGTGGGAGGCGAGACCCAGTACTTC | CASSVDMVGGETQYF | 15 | TRBJ2-5 | NA | many | TRBV9
TGCAGCGCTGAGCAACAGGGGAACACTGAAGCTTTCTTT | CSAEQQGNTEAFF | 13 | TRBJ1-1 | NA | many | TRBV29-1